This is a list of T cell receptor beta chains from one sample in a study of CD8 T cells in ankylosing spondylitis. Each CDR3 protein is one row after TCRdb ran MiXCR on the 5' RACE reads. Of roughly 100,000 distinct CDR3 sequences listed, about 25% are singletons. Sequencing was carried out using synovial fluid, either unsorted or a sorted T cell fraction (not recorded which). The receptors shown here come from a male donor with ankylosing spondylitis. CDR3s include the opening cysteine and the closing phenylalanine or tryptophan. A D gene is named only where the DNA matches it firmly. Size tells how often a clone was seen (once, few, many) or the class of an expanded clone, and some rows leave it out.

D,J,size,V,CDR3,DNA
TRBD2,TRBJ2-5,-,TRBV11-2,CASSSGTSGRSQETQYF,TGTGCCAGCAGCTCCGGGACTAGCGGGAGGAGCCAAGAGACCCAGTACTTC
-,TRBJ2-3,few,TRBV20-1,CSARASTDTQYF,TGCAGTGCTAGAGCCAGCACAGATACGCAGTATTTT
-,TRBJ1-1,-,TRBV4-1,CASSQSRAANTEAFF,TGCGCCAGCAGCCAAAGTAGGGCAGCGAACACTGAAGCTTTCTTT
-,TRBJ1-6,many,TRBV12-3/TRBV12-4,CASSLVGSSYNSPLHF,TGTGCCAGCAGTTTGGTGGGGAGCTCCTATAATTCACCCCTCCACTTT
TRBD2,TRBJ2-2,-,TRBV6-2/TRBV6-3,CASRLAGAGELFF,TGTGCCAGCAGGCTAGCGGGAGCCGGGGAGCTGTTTTTT
TRBD1,TRBJ2-1,few,TRBV20-1,CSARDRGYEQFF,TGCAGTGCTAGAGACAGGGGGTATGAGCAGTTCTTC
-,TRBJ2-5,-,TRBV7-2,CASSLNQGGETQYF,TGTGCCAGCAGCCTCAATCAGGGAGGAGAGACCCAGTACTTC
-,TRBJ1-1,few,TRBV5-6,CASSYLSRNTEAFF,TGTGCCAGCAGCTACCTTTCCAGGAACACTGAAGCTTTCTTT
-,TRBJ1-2,few,TRBV27,CASSFAQGHQGYTF,TGTGCCAGCAGTTTTGCTCAGGGGCATCAAGGCTACACCTTC
-,TRBJ2-1,few,TRBV5-1,CASSLYDHASSYNEQFF,TGCGCCAGCAGCTTGTATGACCATGCAAGCTCCTACAATGAGCAGTTCTTC
-,TRBJ1-1,few,TRBV10-3,CAISEFRDNTEAFF,TGTGCCATCAGTGAGTTTAGGGATAACACTGAAGCTTTCTTT
-,TRBJ2-1,-,TRBV7-9,CASRDDSHNEQFF,TGTGCCAGCAGGGACGACAGTCACAATGAGCAGTTCTTC
-,TRBJ2-5,-,TRBV30,CAWSVGGNQETQYF,TGTGCCTGGAGTGTAGGGGGGAACCAAGAGACCCAGTACTTC
-,TRBJ2-3,-,TRBV4-1,CASSQRKGSTDTQYF,TGCGCCAGCAGCCAAAGGAAAGGGAGCACAGATACGCAGTATTTT
TRBD2,TRBJ2-1,few,TRBV2,CASSETPSGRAFF,TGTGCCAGCAGTGAAACCCCTAGCGGGAGGGCGTTCTTC
TRBD2,TRBJ2-2,-,TRBV11-2,CASSVGGGLFAGELFF,TGTGCCAGCAGCGTCGGGGGGGGTCTTTTCGCCGGGGAGCTGTTTTTT
-,TRBJ1-1,-,TRBV20-1,CSARDSAGKNTEAFF,TGCAGTGCTAGAGATTCGGCAGGGAAGAACACTGAAGCTTTCTTT
TRBD2,TRBJ2-7,many,TRBV12-5,CASGLVTSGPLEQYF,TGTGCTAGTGGTTTGGTGACTAGCGGACCCCTCGAGCAGTACTTC
-,TRBJ2-1,-,TRBV20-1,CSASEAFAGEQFF,TGCAGTGCGTCAGAAGCCTTTGCCGGTGAGCAGTTCTTC
-,TRBJ2-3,-,TRBV9,CASSDRNTQYF,TGTGCCAGCAGCGACCGTAATACGCAGTATTTT
TRBD2,TRBJ2-3,few,TRBV5-1,CASLRGTSLRDTQYF,TGCGCCAGCTTACGCGGGACTAGCTTACGGGATACGCAGTATTTT
-,TRBJ2-2,-,TRBV21-1,CASSKEKTSGKDTGELFF,TGTGCCAGCAGCAAAGAGAAGACTAGCGGGAAAGACACCGGGGAGCTGTTTTTT
-,TRBJ1-3,few,TRBV25-1,CASSLRNPSGNTIYF,TGTGCCAGCAGCCTGCGGAACCCCTCTGGAAACACCATATATTTT